These 13 T cell receptor beta chains were all obtained from the same sample, sequenced in a study of cytomegalovirus exposure and HLA in healthy donors. Some clones are missing from TCRdb's copy, which holds only in-frame ones; the method was immunoSEQ multiplex PCR. The table lists some 330,000 clones, roughly 89% of them singletons. Specimen: PBMCs. All receptors come from a woman aged 18-29 years in good health and CMV-seronegative.

The chain recombines TRBV18 with TRBJ2-3; D may be TRBD2 (6 bases). The CDR3 runs 15 residues. Trimming stripped 2 bases from V and 2 bases from J, with 11 bases between. Germline loops: CDR1 KGHSH, CDR2 LQKENI. CDR3 protein: CASSPTRDSTDTQYF. The CDR3 DNA sequence: TGTGCCAGCTCACCAACACGGGACTCCACAGATACGCAGTATTTT.

The chain uses TRBV27 and TRBJ2-1, with TRBD2 matching 10 bases. Germline-derived CDR1 and CDR2 are MNHEY and SMNVEV (reference sequence). Losses at the gene ends were 5 bases for V and 4 bases for J; bases not matched to a gene: 5. The CDR3 sequence is 15 residues long. This CDR3 reads CASSGGTSVYNEQFF. CDR3 DNA sequence: TGTGCCAGCAGTGGGGGGACTAGCGTGTACAATGAGCAGTTCTTC.

The V call is TRBV6-1, the J call TRBJ2-1; D call uncertain. CDR3 length: 11 amino acids. Germline CDR1 and CDR2: MNHNS and SASEGT. Trimming removed 4 bases from V and 6 bases from J, with 4 bases in between. This CDR3 reads CASSASNEQFF. The CDR3 nucleotides are TGTGCCAGCAGTGCTAGCAATGAGCAGTTCTTC.

CDR3 nucleotide sequence: TGTGCCAGCACCACGACAGGGGGCTTTAGGGGCTACACCTTC. It specifies CASTTTGGFRGYTF. This chain uses TRBV28 with TRBJ1-2, with TRBD1 matching over 10 bases. This CDR3 region has 14 residues. The germline V gene encodes CDR1 MDHEN and CDR2 SYDVKM. Unmatched junction bases numbered 10, after V lost 7 bases and J lost 8 bases.

The rearrangement links TRBV9 to TRBJ2-3; a weak D match, TRBD2 (5 bases). The CDR3 sequence is 11 residues long. V lost 5 bases and J lost 5, with 6 bases in between. Germline CDR1 reads SGDLS; CDR2 reads YYNGEE. CDR3 in amino acids: CASREGDTQYF. The CDR3 DNA reads as TGTGCCAGCAGAGAGGGAGATACGCAGTATTTT.

The gene calls are TRBV11-2 and TRBJ1-1, with 8 positions matching TRBD1. There are 17 residues in the CDR3. Trimming removed 3 bases from V and 2 bases from J; junction bases left unmatched: 11. Germline V gives CDR1 SGHAT, CDR2 FQNNGV. CDR3 in DNA: TGTGCCAGCAGCTTCGTTCCAGGGGGCGCGGAAAACACTGAAGCTTTCTTT. Protein: CASSFVPGGAENTEAFF. Looking up the rest from reference TRBV11-2 and TRBJ1-1 gives the full variable domain: EAGVAQSPRYKIIEKRQSVAFWCNPISGHATLYWYQQILGQGPKLLIQFQNNGVVDDSQLPKDRFSAERLKGVDSTLKIQPAKLEDSAVYLCASSFVPGGAENTEAFFGQGTRLTVV.

V usage is TRBV18 and J usage is TRBJ1-2; D remains ambiguous. The CDR3 runs 16 residues. Germline CDR1 is KGHSH and CDR2 is LQKENI. Trimming pared 6 bases from V and 4 bases from J, leaving 21 bases between. In DNA, the CDR3 is TGTGCCAGCTCTCGAAGCCGGTCCACCGCCGGCTATGGCTACACCTTC. It specifies CASSRSRSTAGYGYTF.

This clone was seen a few times. V usage is TRBV5-4 and J usage is TRBJ1-1; tentative D call: TRBD1 (5 bases). The CDR3 covers 15 residues. The germline V gene has CDR1 SGHNT and CDR2 YYREEE (reference sequence). Between the trimmed V and J ends, which lost 0 bases and 0 bases, there was a span of 9 bases. The chain's CDR3 is CASSLGQNMNTEAFF. DNA for the CDR3: TGTGCCAGCAGCTTGGGACAGAACATGAACACTGAAGCTTTCTTT.

This clone showed up just a few times. J is TRBJ1-1 and V is TRBV19, with TRBD1 matching 9 bases. The germline CDR1 and CDR2 sequences are LNHDA and SQIVND (reference sequence). The V gene end was trimmed by 5 bases and the J gene end by 10 bases; junction bases not matched to a gene: 8. This CDR3 has 13 amino acids. The CDR3 is CASSSGQGTGAFF. The DNA of the CDR3 is TGTGCCAGTAGTTCCGGACAGGGGACAGGAGCTTTCTTT.

This clone was seen just once. This chain uses TRBV27 with TRBJ2-5; D may be TRBD1 (6 bases). CDR3 size: 15 residues. V lost 4 bases to trimming and J lost 2 bases, with 14 bases between them. CDR1 is MNHEY, CDR2 SMNVEV, per germline (reference sequence). The CDR3 nucleotides read TGTGCCAGCAGTTCCCTCCAGGGGCGACAAGAGACCCAGTACTTC. Translation gives CASSSLQGRQETQYF.

The chain carries TRBV11-3 and TRBJ2-1; possible D gene TRBD2, 5 bases. The V and J ends lost 3 bases and 8 bases respectively, with 14 bases between them. Germline lookup yields CDR1 SGHNT and CDR2 YENEEA. The CDR3 is 14 amino acids. CDR3 nucleotides: TGTGCCAGCAGCTTTGGACTGACCGGGGATGAGCAGTTCTTC. This translates into CASSFGLTGDEQFF.

The rearrangement uses TRBV19 and TRBJ1-1; 9 bases fit TRBD1. V was clipped by 3 bases and J by 1 base; unmatched bases: 6. CDR1 is LNHDA and CDR2 is SQIVND in the germline V gene (reference sequence). The CDR3 totals 16 residues. CDR3 region: CASSIDRGKANTEAFF. For the CDR3, the DNA is TGTGCCAGTAGTATCGACAGGGGGAAAGCGAACACTGAAGCTTTCTTT.

The V and J genes are TRBV5-1 and TRBJ2-5, with D maybe TRBD2 (5 bases). There are 13 residues in the CDR3. V lost 4 bases to trimming and J lost 2 bases, with 9 bases between them. CDR1 is SGHRS and CDR2 is YFSETQ in the germline V gene. The CDR3 DNA sequence: TGCGCCAGCAGCCGGGATTGGCAAGAGACCCAGTACTTC. This codes for CASSRDWQETQYF.